Shown below are 26 T cell receptor beta chains from a single sample sequenced in a study of human T cells and chemical hapten exposure. A single record per CDR3 protein comes from TCRdb applying MiXCR to the RACE reads. Among 75,000 to 90,000 distinct CDR3 sequences listed, 10% to 14% were seen once. The sample's time point: patch test 3, about 24 weeks after DPC sensitization. Indicated treatment: therapeutic diphenylcyclopropenone sensitization with weekly scalp DPC. The material was whole blood, obtained in connection with sensitization to the hapten diphenylcyclopropenone (DPC). Receptors originate from a woman aged 45-65 years with alopecia areata. Some clones in this sample may be carry-over from other donors' samples.

At least ten counts were recorded for this clonotype. The chain employs TRBV13 and TRBJ2-1; perhaps TRBD2 as D (6 bases). In germline, CDR1 is PRHDT, CDR2 FYEKMQ (reference sequence). The CDR3 is made up of 13 amino acids. V lost 5 bases to trimming and J lost 5 bases, with 10 bases between them. The DNA of the CDR3 is TGTGCCAGCAGCCGCGGGGAGAACAATGAGCAGTTCTTC. Its protein product is CASSRGENNEQFF.

This clonotype was detected ten times or more. This chain links TRBV20-1 with TRBJ2-4; 10 nucleotides line up with TRBD1. Per the germline V gene, CDR1 is DFQATT and CDR2 is SNEGSKA (reference sequence). V lost 6 bases and J lost 0; bases outside the gene matches: 8. The CDR3 loop spans 16 amino acids. The CDR3 coding sequence is TGCAGTGCCGTCGACAGGGGGCCGAAAGCCAAAAACATTCAGTACTTC. As protein: CSAVDRGPKAKNIQYF.

In its sample, this clonotype was seen many times. The chain carries TRBV12-2 and TRBJ1-2; the D segment call TRBD1 is taken from the table without a DNA check. TRBV12-2 is described as a pseudogene. CDR3 length equals 14 residues. The CDR3 nucleotides read TGTGCAGAGCCAAGGACAGGGGAGACCTATGGCTACACCTTC. Encoded protein: CAEPRTGETYGYTF.

The chain recombines TRBV20-1 with TRBJ1-1; D remains unclear. The ends were cut back, 6 bases at V and 6 bases at J, with 11 bases in the middle. The CDR3 is made up of 11 amino acids. Germline CDR1 reads DFQATT; CDR2 reads SNEGSKA (reference sequence). This chain's CDR3 is CSAYYRAEAFF. The CDR3 nucleotides are TGCAGTGCCTACTATCGGGCTGAAGCTTTCTTT.

In its sample, this clonotype was seen many times. The gene calls are TRBV11-3 and TRBJ1-3; D remains ambiguous. The CDR3 length is 15 residues. Trimming took off 5 bases at V and 6 bases at J, with 17 bases between the two ends. Germline V gene sequence: CDR1 SGHNT, CDR2 YENEEA. The CDR3 coding sequence is TGTGCCAGCAGCAGTCAGGAGGGCGAGTCAAACACCATATATTTT. Protein product: CASSSQEGESNTIYF.

At least ten counts were recorded for this clonotype. The rearrangement joins TRBV5-1 to TRBJ1-4, with D hard to call. Trimming took 0 bases from V and 0 from J, leaving 15 bases between them. CDR1 and CDR2 (germline): SGHRS, YFSETQ. The CDR3 has 18 amino acids. DNA for the CDR3: TGCGCCAGCAGCTTGGGACGGACGGTGCCTGCAACTAATGAAAAACTGTTTTTT. Translation: CASSLGRTVPATNEKLFF.

At least ten counts were recorded for this clonotype. The DNA is omitted, as the CDR3 cannot be located on it reliably, and the CDR3 follows TCRdb's listing. This rearrangement joins TRBV21-1 to TRBJ2-7; TRBD1, the D gene given by the table, was not confirmed from the DNA. TRBV21-1 is described as a pseudogene. The CDR3 region is 15 residues in length, termini included. The chain's CDR3 is CASSKVAGGAYEQYF.

This clonotype has ten or more counts. This rearrangement joins TRBV20-1 to TRBJ2-1, with 10 bases fitting TRBD2. Germline lookup yields CDR1 DFQATT and CDR2 SNEGSKA (reference sequence). Trimming took 3 bases from V and 7 from J; bases not matched to a gene: 6. This CDR3 comprises 14 residues. The CDR3 loop is CSASPSGRVNEQFF. The CDR3 DNA follows: TGCAGTGCTAGCCCTAGCGGGAGAGTAAATGAGCAGTTCTTC.

This clonotype occurred many times. The chain joins TRBV12-3 or TRBV12-4 to TRBJ2-3, with D unresolved. This CDR3 is 15 amino acids long. The V gene lost 6 bases and the J gene lost 5 bases, with 18 bases spanning the gap. The CDR3 DNA reads as TGTGCCAGCAGACCTCAGGCCACCGCAGGAGATACGCAGTATTTT. This gives the protein CASRPQATAGDTQYF.

The J gene is TRBJ2-1, the V gene TRBV7-8; the D gene is possibly TRBD1 (6 bases). V was pared by 5 bases and J by 12 bases, with 29 bases between. Germline V lookup: CDR1 SGHVS, CDR2 FQNEAQ. The CDR3 is 17 amino acids. The CDR3 DNA reads as TGTGCCAGCAGCCCCTCTTGGGGGACACCAGAGACTACCTGGCAGTTCTTC. It encodes CASSPSWGTPETTWQFF.

The chain has TRBV10-3 and TRBJ2-7, with 11 positions matching TRBD2. The germline gives CDR1 ENHRY, CDR2 SYGVKD. J lost 6 bases, V lost 8 bases, and 6 bases had no gene match. The CDR3 sequence is 13 residues long. The CDR3 protein is CAIGLAGGGEQYF. The CDR3, as DNA: TGTGCCATCGGGCTAGCGGGAGGAGGCGAGCAGTACTTC.

This clonotype has more than one count but fewer than ten. The V gene is TRBV2, the J gene TRBJ2-3; 12 bases align to TRBD2. Trimming removed 3 bases from V and 2 bases from J; junction bases left unmatched: 6. The CDR3 has 17 residues. CDR1 and CDR2 from the germline V gene are SNHLY and FYNNEI. This chain's CDR3 is CASSDPRLAGDTDTQYF. In DNA form, the CDR3 reads TGTGCCAGCAGTGACCCTCGACTAGCGGGAGACACAGATACGCAGTATTTT.

At least ten counts were recorded for this clonotype. This chain joins TRBV25-1 and TRBJ1-3; D remains ambiguous. The germline V and J ends were trimmed by 2 bases and 0 bases, with 11 bases remaining between them. CDR1 and CDR2 from the germline V gene are MGHDK and SYGVNS. The CDR3 length is 16 residues. The CDR3 here is CASSETRRSSGNTIYF. For the CDR3, the DNA is TGTGCCAGCAGTGAAACCCGACGGTCCTCTGGAAACACCATATATTTT.

The chain carries TRBV28 and TRBJ2-2, with D uncertain. This CDR3 comprises 11 residues. Trimming cost V 1 base and J 9 bases, with 3 bases left between them. Per germline, CDR1 MDHEN and CDR2 SYDVKM. The CDR3 here is CASSLSRELFF. The DNA for the CDR3 is TGTGCCAGCAGTTTATCCCGGGAGCTGTTTTTT. Drawing the rest from reference TRBV28 and TRBJ2-2, the complete variable domain is DVKVTQSSRYLVKRTGEKVFLECVQDMDHENMFWYRQDPGLGLRLIYFSYDVKMKEKGDIPEGYSVSREKKERFSLILESASTNQTSMYLCASSLSRELFFGEGSRLTVL.

A few counts support this clonotype. The chain combines TRBV11-2 with TRBJ2-2, with TRBD1 matching 9 bases. The germline CDR1 and CDR2 sequences are SGHAT and FQNNGV. The CDR3 covers 15 residues. With V trimmed by 5 bases and J by 4 bases, 5 bases remained unmatched. CDR3 protein: CASSPGTGSTGELFF. CDR3 DNA sequence: TGTGCCAGCAGCCCTGGGACAGGGAGCACCGGGGAGCTGTTTTTT.

The V gene is TRBV20-1, the J gene TRBJ2-4, with D possibly being TRBD1 (5 bases). V lost 6 bases to trimming and J lost 1 base, with 7 bases between them. The CDR3 has 12 residues. The germline V gene has CDR1 DFQATT and CDR2 SNEGSKA (reference sequence). The CDR3 nucleotides read TGCAGTGCCAGACAGGCCAAAAACATTCAGTACTTC. Encoded protein: CSARQAKNIQYF.

The sample holds many counts of this clonotype. The chain combines TRBV3-1 with TRBJ2-7; tentatively, D is TRBD1 or TRBD2 (6 bases each). Looked up from germline, CDR1 is LGHDT and CDR2 is YNNKEL (reference sequence). V was cut by 3 bases and J by 6 bases, with 21 bases left in between. CDR3 length: 16 amino acids. CDR3 sequence reads: CASSQTSGGGQGEQYF. The CDR3 nucleotides are TGTGCCAGCAGCCAGACCTCCGGAGGGGGGCAGGGCGAGCAGTACTTC.

This clonotype showed up many times. This sequence joins TRBV20-1 and TRBJ2-5, with no clear D. Trimming took off 2 bases at V and 2 bases at J, with 9 bases between the two ends. Germline CDR1 and CDR2: DFQATT and SNEGSKA (reference sequence). This CDR3 is 13 amino acids long. The CDR3: CSARNYNQETQYF. DNA of the CDR3: TGCAGTGCTAGAAATTACAATCAAGAGACCCAGTACTTC.

This clonotype was seen at least ten times. This chain uses TRBV5-1 with TRBJ2-1, with TRBD1 matching 9 bases. Germline CDR1 is SGHRS and CDR2 is YFSETQ. The CDR3 covers 15 residues. V trimming: 4 bases; J trimming: 8 bases; junction bases outside the gene matches: 10. The CDR3 reads CASSGLRDRADEQFF. The CDR3 nucleotides are TGCGCCAGCAGCGGGCTCCGGGACAGGGCAGATGAGCAGTTCTTC.

The rearrangement joins TRBV7-2 to TRBJ2-7; possibly TRBD2 for D (6 bases). Germline V gives CDR1 SGHTA, CDR2 FQGNSA. V was clipped by 5 bases and J by 0 bases, with 17 bases between them. The CDR3 runs to 16 residues. The CDR3 spells CASSPGEIASSYEQYF. DNA of the CDR3: TGTGCCAGCAGCCCGGGAGAGATAGCGAGCTCCTACGAGCAGTACTTC.

The table lists this clonotype with many counts. The chain is built from TRBV5-1 and TRBJ2-3; 7 bases agree with TRBD2. Per germline, CDR1 SGHRS and CDR2 YFSETQ. The trim removed 3 bases at V and 4 bases at J, leaving 5 bases unmatched. The CDR3 is made up of 14 amino acids. The CDR3 nucleotides read TGCGCCAGCAGCTACCAGACTAGCCCAGATACGCAGTATTTT. Translating it yields CASSYQTSPDTQYF.

The chain links TRBV29-1 to TRBJ2-3, with D tentatively TRBD1 (6 bases). This CDR3 has 14 residues. V was trimmed by 2 bases and J by 2 bases, leaving 11 bases between them. CDR1 is SQVTM, CDR2 ANQGSEA, per germline. This CDR3 is CSVETGRNTDTQYF. The CDR3 DNA follows: TGCAGCGTTGAAACAGGGCGGAACACAGATACGCAGTATTTT.

This clonotype was seen many times. V and J are TRBV7-9 and TRBJ2-1; D is uncertain. V lost 4 bases and J lost 7, with 8 bases in between. The CDR3 sequence is 12 residues long. The germline V gene encodes CDR1 SEHNR and CDR2 FQNEAQ (reference sequence). The CDR3 spells CASSSEPNEQFF. CDR3 in DNA: TGTGCCAGCAGCTCAGAGCCAAATGAGCAGTTCTTC. The whole variable domain, filled in from reference TRBV7-9 and TRBJ2-1, reads DTGVSQNPRHKITKRGQNVTFRCDPISEHNRLYWYRQTLGQGPEFLTYFQNEAQLEKSRLLSDRFSAERPKGSFSTLEIQRTEQGDSAMYLCASSSEPNEQFFGPGTRLTVL.

CDR3: CASRVWSQETQYF. The CDR3 DNA sequence: TGTGCCAGCAGGGTTTGGAGTCAAGAGACCCAGTACTTC. This chain connects TRBV2 to TRBJ2-5; D remains ambiguous. This CDR3 has 13 residues. The germline V gene encodes CDR1 SNHLY and CDR2 FYNNEI. V lost 6 bases to trimming and J lost 2 bases, with 10 bases between them.

The chain uses TRBV12-5 and TRBJ1-2, with D hard to call. This CDR3 contains 14 residues. The V gene's germline CDR1 is LGHNT and CDR2 FRNRAP. V lost 5 bases and J lost 8, with 18 bases in between. In nucleotides, the CDR3 is TGTGCTAGTGGTCCAACTGGGATCGGGTTGGGCTACACCTTC. It yields the protein CASGPTGIGLGYTF.

This clonotype was picked up many times. The rearrangement uses TRBV7-2 and TRBJ1-3, with D tentatively TRBD1 (5 bases). V gave up 5 bases and J gave up 0 bases, with 14 bases separating them. The germline gives CDR1 SGHTA, CDR2 FQGNSA. CDR3 length: 16 residues. The CDR3 spells CASSPDGGSSGNTIYF. For the CDR3, the DNA is TGTGCCAGCAGCCCAGATGGGGGTAGCTCTGGAAACACCATATATTTT.